A selection of T cell receptor beta chains follows, all from one sample in a study of T cell repertoires in cytomegalovirus infection. No antigen is known for these receptors. Each CDR3 protein is one row after TCRdb ran MiXCR on the reads. The data contain 360,000 or so distinct CDR3 sequences, roughly 34% of them seen just once; the ten biggest clones take up approximately 13%. Specimen: cultured PBMCs, collected from culture after CMV antigen stimulation. These receptors originate from a human donor in good health (CMV status not recorded). Some clones in this sample may be carry-over from other donors' samples. Each CDR3 is given with its conserved first and last residue. The D gene is left open where the match is weak. Expanded clones get a size class; other rows say once, few or many, or leave the size out.

13	TRBV20-1	TRBJ1-1	TRBD1	NA	TGCAGTGCTAGTTACAGGGGGCGGGGAGAAGCTTTCTTT	CSASYRGRGEAFF
16	TRBV19	TRBJ2-3	TRBD1	NA	TGTGCCAGTAGTTTGCTAGGGGGCTCTCGCACAGATACGCAGTATTTT	CASSLLGGSRTDTQYF
16	TRBV12-3/TRBV12-4	TRBJ2-7	NA	few	TGTGCCAGCAGTTTTGTTGGTGCGGGCAACTCCTACGAGCAGTACTTC	CASSFVGAGNSYEQYF
13	TRBV30	TRBJ1-5	TRBD1	few	TGTGCCTGGGGGACAGGGGGCTATCAGCCCCAGCATTTT	CAWGTGGYQPQHF
15	TRBV5-4	TRBJ2-5	NA	few	TGTGCCAGCAGCCCCCCGAACGGAGTCCAAGAGACCCAGTACTTC	CASSPPNGVQETQYF
17	TRBV4-3	TRBJ1-4	NA	NA	TGCGCCAGCAGCCAAGACCTCACAACGGGGATAAGTGAAAAACTGTTTTTT	CASSQDLTTGISEKLFF
16	TRBV7-2	TRBJ2-1	NA	many	TGTGCCAGCAGCTTAGGGCGGGAAAGGCCCTACAATGAGCAGTTCTTC	CASSLGRERPYNEQFF
15	TRBV20-1	TRBJ2-3	TRBD2	NA	TGCAGTGCTAGAGATTTCGCGGGAGTGGTAGATACGCAGTATTTT	CSARDFAGVVDTQYF
16	TRBV5-6	TRBJ2-2	TRBD2	NA	TGTGCCAGCAGCTTGGGACTAGCGGGATTCACCGGGGAGCTGTTTTTT	CASSLGLAGFTGELFF
13	TRBV29-1	TRBJ2-5	NA	NA	TGCAGCGTTGGTCTCAGCACCCAAGAGACCCAGTACTTC	CSVGLSTQETQYF
19	TRBV7-2	TRBJ2-1	NA	many	TGTGCCAGCAGCCCGGGCGGCGGGAACTATTGGGGCTCCTACAATGAGCAGTTCTTC	CASSPGGGNYWGSYNEQFF
19	TRBV12-3/TRBV12-4	TRBJ1-2	TRBD1	NA	TGTGCCAGCAGTTTAGGGGCTTGGAGGGGGCCCCCATCTAACTATGGCTACACCTTC	CASSLGAWRGPPSNYGYTF
12	TRBV6-8	TRBJ1-1	TRBD1	NA	TGTGCCAGCAGTTACTCAGGGGGCGAAGCTTTCTTT	CASSYSGGEAFF
18	TRBV7-6	TRBJ1-2	TRBD1	NA	TGTGCCAGCAGCTTCCCATCTTTCCGGGACAGGGCTTTCTATGGCTACACCTTC	CASSFPSFRDRAFYGYTF
16	TRBV7-2	TRBJ2-1	TRBD2	NA	TGTGCCAGCAGCCCACCGGGACTAGCGGTTTCGAGTGAGCAGTTCTTC	CASSPPGLAVSSEQFF
15	TRBV7-2	TRBJ2-1	NA	NA	TGTGCCAGCAGCCCGGGGACTTACTCCTACAATGAGCAGTTCTTC	CASSPGTYSYNEQFF
18	TRBV7-9	TRBJ1-2	TRBD1	few	TGTGCCAGCAGCATATCGGGACAGGGGCTTTTATTTTTGACTGGCTACACCTTC	CASSISGQGLLFLTGYTF
14	TRBV12-3/TRBV12-4	TRBJ2-1	NA	few	TGTGCCAGCAGTTCTCTAGTCCTTTACAATGAGCAGTTCTTC	CASSSLVLYNEQFF